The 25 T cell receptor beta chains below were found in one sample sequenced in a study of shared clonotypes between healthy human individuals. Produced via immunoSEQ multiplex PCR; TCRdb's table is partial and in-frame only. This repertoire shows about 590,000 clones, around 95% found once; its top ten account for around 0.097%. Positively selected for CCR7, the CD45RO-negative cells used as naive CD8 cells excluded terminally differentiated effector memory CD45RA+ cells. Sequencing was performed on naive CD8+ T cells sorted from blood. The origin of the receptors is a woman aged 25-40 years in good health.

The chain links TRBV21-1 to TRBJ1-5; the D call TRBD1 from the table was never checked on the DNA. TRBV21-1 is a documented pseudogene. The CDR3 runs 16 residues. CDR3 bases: TGTGCCAGCAGCAATAGGGACAGTACTTGCAATCAGCCCCAGCATTTT. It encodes CASSNRDSTCNQPQHF.

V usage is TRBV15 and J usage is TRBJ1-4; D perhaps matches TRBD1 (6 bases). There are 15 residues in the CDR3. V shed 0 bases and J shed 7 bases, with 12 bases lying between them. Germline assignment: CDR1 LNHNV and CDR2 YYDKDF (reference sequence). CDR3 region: CATSRENREGEKLFF. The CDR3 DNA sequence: TGTGCCACCAGCAGAGAGAACAGGGAGGGTGAAAAACTGTTTTTT.

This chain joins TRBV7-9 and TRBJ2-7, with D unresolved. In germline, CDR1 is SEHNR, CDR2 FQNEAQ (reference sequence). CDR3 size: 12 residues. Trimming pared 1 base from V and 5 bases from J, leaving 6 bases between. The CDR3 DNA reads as TGTGCCAGCAGCTTAGGTATCGACGAGCAGTACTTC. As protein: CASSLGIDEQYF.

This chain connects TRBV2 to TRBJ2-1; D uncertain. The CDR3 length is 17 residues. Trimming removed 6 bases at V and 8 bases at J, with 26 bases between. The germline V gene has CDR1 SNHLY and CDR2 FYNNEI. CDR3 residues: CASRKASLEAILDEQFF. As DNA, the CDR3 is TGTGCCAGCAGGAAGGCCTCTTTAGAAGCCATCTTAGATGAGCAGTTCTTC. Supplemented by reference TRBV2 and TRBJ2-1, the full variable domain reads EPEVTQTPSHQVTQMGQEVILRCVPISNHLYFYWYRQILGQKVEFLVSFYNNEISEKSEIFDDQFSVERPDGSNFTLKIRSTKLEDSAMYFCASRKASLEAILDEQFFGPGTRLTVL.

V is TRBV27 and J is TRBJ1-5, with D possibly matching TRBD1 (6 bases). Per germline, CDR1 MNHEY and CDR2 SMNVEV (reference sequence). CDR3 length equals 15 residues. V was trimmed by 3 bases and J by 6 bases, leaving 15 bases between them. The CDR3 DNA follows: TGTGCCAGCAGTTTTGGTCAGGGGAAGGGTCAGCCCCAGCATTTT. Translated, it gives CASSFGQGKGQPQHF.

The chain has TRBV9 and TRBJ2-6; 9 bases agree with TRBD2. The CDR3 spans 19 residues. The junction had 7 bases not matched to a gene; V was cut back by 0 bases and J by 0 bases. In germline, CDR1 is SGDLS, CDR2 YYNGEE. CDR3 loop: CASSVEIAGAVSGANVLTF. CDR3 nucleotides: TGTGCCAGCAGCGTAGAGATAGCGGGAGCCGTCTCTGGGGCCAACGTCCTGACTTTC.

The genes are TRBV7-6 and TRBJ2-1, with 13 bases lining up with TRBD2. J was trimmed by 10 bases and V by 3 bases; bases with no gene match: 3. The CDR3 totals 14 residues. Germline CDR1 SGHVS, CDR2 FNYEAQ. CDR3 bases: TGTGCCAGCAGCTTTTGGACTAGCGGGGGCGAGCAGTTCTTC. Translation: CASSFWTSGGEQFF.

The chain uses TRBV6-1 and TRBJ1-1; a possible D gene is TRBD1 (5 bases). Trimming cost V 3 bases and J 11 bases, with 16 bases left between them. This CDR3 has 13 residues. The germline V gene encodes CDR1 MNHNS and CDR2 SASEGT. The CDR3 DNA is TGTGCCAGCAGTGAGGGGCAAGTCCCGGAGGCTTTCTTT. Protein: CASSEGQVPEAFF.

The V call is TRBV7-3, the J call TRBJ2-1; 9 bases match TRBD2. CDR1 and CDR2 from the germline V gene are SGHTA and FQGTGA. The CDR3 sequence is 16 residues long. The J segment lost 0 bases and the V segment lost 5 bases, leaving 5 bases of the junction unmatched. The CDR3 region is CASSINSGSSYNEQFF. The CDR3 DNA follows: TGTGCCAGCAGCATCAATAGCGGGAGCTCCTACAATGAGCAGTTCTTC.

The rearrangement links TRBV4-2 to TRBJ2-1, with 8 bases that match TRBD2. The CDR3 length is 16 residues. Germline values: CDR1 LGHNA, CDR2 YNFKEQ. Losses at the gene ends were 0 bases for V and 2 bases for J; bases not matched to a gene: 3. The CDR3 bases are TGTGCCAGCAGCCAAGATCGAGCGGGAGCCTACAATGAGCAGTTCTTC. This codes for CASSQDRAGAYNEQFF.

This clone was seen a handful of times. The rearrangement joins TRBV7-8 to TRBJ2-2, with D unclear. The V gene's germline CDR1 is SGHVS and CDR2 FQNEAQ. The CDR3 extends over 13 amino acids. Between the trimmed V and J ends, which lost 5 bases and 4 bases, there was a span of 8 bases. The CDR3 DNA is TGTGCCAGCAGCCCCTTTCGCACCGGGGAGCTGTTTTTT. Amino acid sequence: CASSPFRTGELFF.

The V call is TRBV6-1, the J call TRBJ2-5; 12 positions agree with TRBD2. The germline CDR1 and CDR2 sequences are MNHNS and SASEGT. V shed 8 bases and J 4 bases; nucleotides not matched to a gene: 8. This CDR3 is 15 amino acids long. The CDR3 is CASLRLAGATETQYF. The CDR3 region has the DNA TGTGCCAGCCTAAGACTAGCGGGAGCAACAGAGACCCAGTACTTC.

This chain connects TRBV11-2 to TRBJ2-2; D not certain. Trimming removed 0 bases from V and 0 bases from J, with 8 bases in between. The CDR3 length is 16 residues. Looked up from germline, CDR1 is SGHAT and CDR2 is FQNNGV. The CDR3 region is CASSLERRTNTGELFF. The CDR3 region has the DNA TGTGCCAGCAGCTTAGAGAGGCGTACGAACACCGGGGAGCTGTTTTTT. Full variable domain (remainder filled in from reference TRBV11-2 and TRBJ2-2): EAGVAQSPRYKIIEKRQSVAFWCNPISGHATLYWYQQILGQGPKLLIQFQNNGVVDDSQLPKDRFSAERLKGVDSTLKIQPAKLEDSAVYLCASSLERRTNTGELFFGEGSRLTVL.

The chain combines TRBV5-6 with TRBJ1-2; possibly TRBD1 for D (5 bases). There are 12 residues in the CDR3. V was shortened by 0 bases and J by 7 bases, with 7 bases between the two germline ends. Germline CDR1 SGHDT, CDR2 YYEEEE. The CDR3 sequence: CASSLGGVGYTF. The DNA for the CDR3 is TGTGCCAGCAGCTTGGGAGGGGTTGGCTACACCTTC.

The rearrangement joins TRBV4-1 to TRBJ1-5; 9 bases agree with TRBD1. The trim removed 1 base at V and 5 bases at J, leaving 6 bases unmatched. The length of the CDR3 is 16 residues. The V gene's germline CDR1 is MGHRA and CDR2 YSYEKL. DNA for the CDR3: TGCGCCAGCAGCCAAGGAGCACAGGGGGCCTATCAGCCCCAGCATTTT. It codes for CASSQGAQGAYQPQHF.

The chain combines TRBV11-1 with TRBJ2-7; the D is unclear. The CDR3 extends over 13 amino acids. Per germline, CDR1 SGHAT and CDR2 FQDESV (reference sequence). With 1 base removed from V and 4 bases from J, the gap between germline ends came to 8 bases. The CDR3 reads CASSLEWRYEQYF. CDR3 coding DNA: TGTGCCAGCAGCTTAGAGTGGCGGTACGAGCAGTACTTC.

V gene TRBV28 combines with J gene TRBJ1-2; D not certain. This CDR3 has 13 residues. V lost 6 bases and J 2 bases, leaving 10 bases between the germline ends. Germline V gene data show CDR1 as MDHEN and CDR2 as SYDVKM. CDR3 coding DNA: TGTGCCAGCAGGGCGGACGGCAACTATGGCTACACCTTC. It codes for CASRADGNYGYTF.

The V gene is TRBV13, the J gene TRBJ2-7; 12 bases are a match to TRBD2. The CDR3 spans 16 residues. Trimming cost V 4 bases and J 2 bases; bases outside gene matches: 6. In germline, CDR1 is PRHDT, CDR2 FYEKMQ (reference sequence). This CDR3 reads CASSYWTSGTTYEQYF. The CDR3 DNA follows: TGTGCCAGCAGCTACTGGACTAGCGGGACCACCTACGAGCAGTACTTC.

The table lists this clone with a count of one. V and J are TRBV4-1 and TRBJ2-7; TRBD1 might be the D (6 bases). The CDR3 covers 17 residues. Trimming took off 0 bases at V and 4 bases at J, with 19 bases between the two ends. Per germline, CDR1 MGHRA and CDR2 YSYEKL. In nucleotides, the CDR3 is TGCGCCAGCAGCCAAGATCCCGGGACATCTTTGACATACGAGCAGTACTTC. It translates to CASSQDPGTSLTYEQYF.

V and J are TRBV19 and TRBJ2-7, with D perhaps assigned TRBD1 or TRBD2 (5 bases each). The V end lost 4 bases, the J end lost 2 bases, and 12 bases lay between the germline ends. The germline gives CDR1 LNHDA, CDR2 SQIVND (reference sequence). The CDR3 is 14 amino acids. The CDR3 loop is CASSSWDGTYEQYF. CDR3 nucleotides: TGTGCCAGTAGTAGCTGGGACGGAACCTACGAGCAGTACTTC.

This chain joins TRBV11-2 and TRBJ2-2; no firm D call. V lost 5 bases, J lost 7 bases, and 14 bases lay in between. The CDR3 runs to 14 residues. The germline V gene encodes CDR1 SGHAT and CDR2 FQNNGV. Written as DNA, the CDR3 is TGTGCCAGCAGCGGGGTTTTGGGTCTCGGGGAGCTGTTTTTT. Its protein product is CASSGVLGLGELFF.

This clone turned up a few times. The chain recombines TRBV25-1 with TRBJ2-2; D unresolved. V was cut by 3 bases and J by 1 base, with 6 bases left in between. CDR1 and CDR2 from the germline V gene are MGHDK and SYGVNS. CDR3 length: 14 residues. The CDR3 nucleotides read TGTGCCAGCAGTGAGGATTGGAACACCGGGGAGCTGTTTTTT. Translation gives CASSEDWNTGELFF.

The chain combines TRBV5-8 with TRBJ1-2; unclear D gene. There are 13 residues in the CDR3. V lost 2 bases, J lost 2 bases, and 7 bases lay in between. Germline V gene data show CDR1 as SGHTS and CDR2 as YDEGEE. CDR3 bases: TGTGCCAGCAGCTTCACAGAAAACTATGGCTACACCTTC. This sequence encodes CASSFTENYGYTF.

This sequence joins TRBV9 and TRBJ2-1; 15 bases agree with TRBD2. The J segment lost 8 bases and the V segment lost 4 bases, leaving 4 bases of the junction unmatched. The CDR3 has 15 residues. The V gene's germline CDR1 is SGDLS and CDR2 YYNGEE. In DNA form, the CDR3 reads TGTGCCAGCAGCCCTCGGACTAGCGGGAGGGATGAGCAGTTCTTC. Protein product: CASSPRTSGRDEQFF.

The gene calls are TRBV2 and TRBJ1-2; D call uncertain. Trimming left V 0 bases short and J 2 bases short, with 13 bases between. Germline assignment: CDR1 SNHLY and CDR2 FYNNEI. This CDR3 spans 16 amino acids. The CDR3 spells CASSEALLDGNYGYTF. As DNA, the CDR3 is TGTGCCAGCAGTGAAGCTCTATTGGACGGGAACTATGGCTACACCTTC.